This T cell receptor beta chain was documented in a study of T cells after yellow fever vaccination. In the study overall: It was SMART-Seq v4 Ultra Low Input that prepared the fractions with low cell numbers. Study-level findings and limits: The bulk population could contribute abundant contaminating clonotypes to FACS-sorted repertoires.

A note on this clonotype: The antigen is not known.

MiXCR, applied by TCRdb to the 5' RACE reads, yields one record per CDR3 protein. The table includes hundreds of thousands of distinct CDR3 sequences, around 12% detected once. Trimming cost V 7 bases and J 5 bases; bases outside gene matches: 9. CDR3 length equals 15 residues. CDR1 and CDR2 from the germline V gene are SGHTA and FQGNSA. The chain carries TRBV7-2 and TRBJ2-3; 10 bases match TRBD2. This specimen was CD4+ T cells sorted from PBMCs, taken 15 days after the yellow fever booster vaccination. The receptor was isolated from a man aged 18 to 30 who received the YFV17D yellow fever vaccine. In DNA form, the CDR3 reads TGTGCCAGCAACCAGATAGCGGGGGGCGGAGATACGCAGTATTTT. Its protein product is CASNQIAGGGDTQYF. Combining the CDR3 with reference TRBV7-2 and TRBJ2-3 gives the whole variable domain GAGVSQSPSNKVTEKGKDVELRCDPISGHTALYWYRQSLGQGLEFLIYFQGNSAPDKSGLPSDRFSAERTGGSVSTLTIQRTQQEDSAVYLCASNQIAGGGDTQYFGPGTRLTVL.